One and the same sample provided the 11 T cell receptor beta chains below, sequenced in a study of blood T cell repertoires in COVID-19. Generated by immunoSEQ multiplex PCR, the TCRdb table keeps only in-frame clones and is missing some. Here the sample spans 230,000 or so clones, around 87% being singletons. Input material: peripheral blood. These receptors were obtained from a woman aged 60-70 years with COVID-19, enrolled during active disease.

The chain employs TRBV3-1 (or the pseudogene TRBV3-2) and TRBJ2-2; 10 bases align to TRBD1. The CDR3 loop spans 16 amino acids. V lost 6 bases, J lost 6 bases, and 10 bases stayed unmatched. CDR1 is LGHDT and CDR2 is YNNKEL in the germline V gene (reference sequence). The CDR3 DNA sequence: TGTGCCAGCAGACTTCGAGCCGGGACAGGGGCCGGGGAGCTGTTTTTT. Translated: CASRLRAGTGAGELFF.

CDR3 nucleotides: TGTGCCAGCAGCACACAGGGGACTGGGGCCAACGTCCTGACTTTC. Its protein is CASSTQGTGANVLTF. The V and J genes are TRBV7-2 and TRBJ2-6, with 7 bases fitting TRBD1. The length of the CDR3 is 15 residues. With V trimmed by 5 bases and J by 2 bases, 3 bases remained unmatched. Germline CDR1 and CDR2: SGHTA and FQGNSA.

This chain joins TRBV7-3 and TRBJ2-5; 8 bases are a match to TRBD2. J gave up 5 bases and V 2 bases, and 10 bases lay outside the gene matches. Germline lookup yields CDR1 SGHTA and CDR2 FQGTGA. The CDR3 runs 16 residues. CDR3 coding DNA: TGTGCCAGCAGCTTATCTGGGCGGGGGGCTCTCGAGACCCAGTACTTC. Translated, it gives CASSLSGRGALETQYF.

The chain combines TRBV11-2 with TRBJ1-1, with D unresolved. CDR3 length equals 16 residues. Per germline, CDR1 SGHAT and CDR2 FQNNGV. Deletions cut 0 bases from V and 9 bases from J, with 20 bases between. Here the CDR3 reads CASSLDSSFRGRKAFF. Written as DNA, the CDR3 is TGTGCCAGCAGCTTAGATTCTTCATTTCGAGGTCGGAAAGCTTTCTTT.

The chain links TRBV5-4 to TRBJ1-2, with 9 bases that match TRBD1. With 5 bases clipped from V and 3 bases from J, the junction kept 8 bases outside the gene matches. The germline gives CDR1 SGHNT, CDR2 YYREEE (reference sequence). The CDR3 totals 15 residues. The CDR3 nucleotides read TGTGCCAGCAGACCGGGACAGGGAGGGGACTATGGCTACACCTTC. Amino acid sequence: CASRPGQGGDYGYTF.

With regard to this clone: A much bigger clone sits one base away, suggesting this may be a read error. V usage is TRBV21-1 and J usage is TRBJ2-2; TRBD2 reflects the table's D call only, with no check against the DNA. TRBV21-1 is a listed pseudogene. The CDR3 contains 13 residues. CDR3 residues: CATKAGGAGELFF. In nucleotides, the CDR3 is TGTGCCACTAAAGCGGGGGGGGCCGGGGAGCTGTTTTTT.

As concerns this clone: Distinct nucleotide sequences in the sample also encode this CDR3. The chain employs TRBV30 and TRBJ1-2, with D possibly TRBD1 on 6 matching bases. The CDR3 spans 12 residues. The V end lost 0 bases, the J end lost 5 bases, and 7 bases lay between the germline ends. Germline V gene data show CDR1 as GTSNPN and CDR2 as SVGIG (reference sequence). This chain's CDR3 is CAWSVGGYGYTF. The CDR3 DNA follows: TGTGCCTGGAGTGTAGGGGGATATGGCTACACCTTC. The variable domain in full, with the rest retrieved from reference TRBV30 and TRBJ1-2, is SQTIHQWPATLVQPVGSPLSLECTVEGTSNPNLYWYRQAAGRGLQLLFYSVGIGQISSEVPQNLSASRPQDRQFILSSKKLLLSDSGFYLCAWSVGGYGYTFGSGTRLTVV.

CDR3 sequence (DNA): TGTGCCAGCAGCTTTACCGGGACAGCCTACAATGAGCAGTTCTTC. It translates to CASSFTGTAYNEQFF. The genes are TRBV5-5 and TRBJ2-1; the match to TRBD1 covers 7 bases. CDR3 length: 15 residues. Per germline, CDR1 SGHKS and CDR2 YYEKEE (reference sequence). With V trimmed by 2 bases and J by 2 bases, 4 bases remained unmatched.

This clone appeared a single time. The J gene is TRBJ1-2, the V gene TRBV6-5; 9 bases are shared with TRBD1. In germline, CDR1 is MNHEY, CDR2 SVGAGI. J gave up 1 base and V 6 bases, and 6 bases lay outside the gene matches. The CDR3 is 15 residues long. CDR3 amino acids: CASRKPGQGNYGYTF. The CDR3 DNA is TGTGCCAGCAGAAAACCGGGACAGGGTAACTATGGCTACACCTTC.

This rearrangement joins TRBV4-3 to TRBJ1-1; D might be TRBD1 (6 bases). V was cut by 3 bases and J by 3 bases, with 8 bases left in between. The CDR3 has 13 residues. Germline V gene sequence: CDR1 LGHNA, CDR2 YSLEER. The DNA of the CDR3 is TGCGCCAGCAGCCACCAGGGGTACACTGAAGCTTTCTTT. This codes for CASSHQGYTEAFF.

This chain uses TRBV3-1 (or the pseudogene TRBV3-2) with TRBJ2-3; perhaps TRBD2 as D (6 bases). The CDR3 extends over 17 amino acids. CDR1 LGHDT and CDR2 YNNKEL come from the germline V gene (reference sequence). The V gene lost 0 bases and the J gene lost 2 bases, with 15 bases spanning the gap. The CDR3 DNA reads TGTGCCAGCAGCCAAGATACTAGGACTAAGATCACAGATACGCAGTATTTT. Translation gives CASSQDTRTKITDTQYF.